This T cell receptor beta chain came from a study of radiotherapy plus CTLA-4 blockade in lung cancer. Study-wide background: Objective response rate was roughly 19%; disease control rate, around 30%. Study-wide results and limits: After radiotherapy and ipilimumab, tumor-derived clones expanded in peripheral blood. Best predicting response, reportedly, were early blood T cell clone dynamics, with interferon-beta.

V dropped 5 bases and J dropped 3; count of bases not matched to a gene: 10. From germline, CDR1 is KGHSH and CDR2 LQKENI. The CDR3 has 16 amino acids. This clone was seen just once. What it recognizes is unknown. Using immunoSEQ multiplex PCR, the repertoire was profiled, and TCRdb retains in-frame clones only, with some absent. The sample yields over 14,000 clones, around 70% seen once. CTLA-4 blockade using ipilimumab, together with focal radiation, was received by patients with chemo-refractory metastatic non-small-cell lung cancer. The specimen was peripheral blood, collected from a patient treated with radiotherapy plus ipilimumab. The origin of this receptor is a human donor with non-small cell lung cancer whose response to radiotherapy plus ipilimumab could not be evaluated. The chain employs TRBV18 and TRBJ1-2; TRBD1 aligns across 9 bases. CDR3 sequence: CASSTNNRGQDYGYTF. The CDR3 DNA is TGTGCCAGCTCAACAAATAACAGGGGGCAGGACTATGGCTACACCTTC.